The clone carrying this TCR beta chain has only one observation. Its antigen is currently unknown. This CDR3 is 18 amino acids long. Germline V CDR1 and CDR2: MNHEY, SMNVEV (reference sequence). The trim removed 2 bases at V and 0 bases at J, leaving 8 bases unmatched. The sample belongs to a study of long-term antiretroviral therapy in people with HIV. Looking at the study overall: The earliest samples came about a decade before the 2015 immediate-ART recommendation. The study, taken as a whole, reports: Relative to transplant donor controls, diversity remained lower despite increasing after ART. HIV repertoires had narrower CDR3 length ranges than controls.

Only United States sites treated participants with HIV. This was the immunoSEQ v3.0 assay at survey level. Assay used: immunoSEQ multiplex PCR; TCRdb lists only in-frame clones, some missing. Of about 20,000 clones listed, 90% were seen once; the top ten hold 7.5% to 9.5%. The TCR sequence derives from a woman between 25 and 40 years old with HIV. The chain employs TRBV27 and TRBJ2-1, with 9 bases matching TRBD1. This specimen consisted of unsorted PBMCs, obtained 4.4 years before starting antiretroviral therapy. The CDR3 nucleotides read TGTGCCAGCAGTTTACTTTCACAGGGGGCGAGCTCCTACAATGAGCAGTTCTTC. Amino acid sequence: CASSLLSQGASSYNEQFF.